This T cell receptor beta chain was sequenced for a study of response to subunit inactivated influenza vaccine. Study outcomes and limitations: Few new T cells, the authors suggested, are recruited by each seasonal influenza vaccination.

TCRdb used MiXCR to reprocess the RT-PCR reads, holding one entry per CDR3 protein. The repertoire holds about 650,000 distinct CDR3 sequences, approximately 14% seen once, with 6.5% to 8% in the top ten. The J segment lost 11 bases and the V segment lost 3 bases, leaving 4 bases of the junction unmatched. The length of the CDR3 is 12 residues. CDR1 and CDR2 from the germline V gene are MDHEN and SYDVKM. This clonotype has a handful of counts. Its cognate antigen is unknown. The rearrangement links TRBV28 to TRBJ2-3, with 8 bases that match TRBD2. This clonotype originated in a man in his fifties who received an inactivated influenza vaccine. This sample comprised PBMCs from blood, obtained 14 days before vaccination. CDR3 DNA: TGTGCCAGCAGTTTCCGGGGGGGCGTGCAGTATTTT. Its protein is CASSFRGGVQYF.